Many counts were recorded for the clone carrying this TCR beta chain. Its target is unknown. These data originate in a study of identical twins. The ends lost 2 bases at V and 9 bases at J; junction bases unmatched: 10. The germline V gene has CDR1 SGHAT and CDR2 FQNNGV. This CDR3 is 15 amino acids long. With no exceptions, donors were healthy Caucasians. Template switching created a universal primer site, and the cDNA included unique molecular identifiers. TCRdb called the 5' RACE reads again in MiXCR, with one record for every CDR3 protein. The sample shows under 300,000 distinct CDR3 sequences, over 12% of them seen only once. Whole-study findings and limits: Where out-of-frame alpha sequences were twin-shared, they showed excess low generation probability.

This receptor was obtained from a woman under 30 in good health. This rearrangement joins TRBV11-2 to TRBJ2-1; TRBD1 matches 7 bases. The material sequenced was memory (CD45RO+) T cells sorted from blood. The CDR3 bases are TGTGCCAGCAGCTTACCTTTTAACAGGGGCAGTGAGCAGTTCTTC. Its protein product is CASSLPFNRGSEQFF.